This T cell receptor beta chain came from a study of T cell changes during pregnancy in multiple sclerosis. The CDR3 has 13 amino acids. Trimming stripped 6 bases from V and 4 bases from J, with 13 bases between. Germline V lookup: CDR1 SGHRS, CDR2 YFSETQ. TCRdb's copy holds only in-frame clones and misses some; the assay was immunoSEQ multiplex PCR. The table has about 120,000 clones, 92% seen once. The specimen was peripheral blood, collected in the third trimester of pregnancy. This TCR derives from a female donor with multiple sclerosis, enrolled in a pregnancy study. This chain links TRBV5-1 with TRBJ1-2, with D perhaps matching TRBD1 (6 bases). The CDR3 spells CASTDRSLYGYTF. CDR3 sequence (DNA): TGCGCCAGCACAGACAGGTCCCTCTATGGCTACACCTTC.